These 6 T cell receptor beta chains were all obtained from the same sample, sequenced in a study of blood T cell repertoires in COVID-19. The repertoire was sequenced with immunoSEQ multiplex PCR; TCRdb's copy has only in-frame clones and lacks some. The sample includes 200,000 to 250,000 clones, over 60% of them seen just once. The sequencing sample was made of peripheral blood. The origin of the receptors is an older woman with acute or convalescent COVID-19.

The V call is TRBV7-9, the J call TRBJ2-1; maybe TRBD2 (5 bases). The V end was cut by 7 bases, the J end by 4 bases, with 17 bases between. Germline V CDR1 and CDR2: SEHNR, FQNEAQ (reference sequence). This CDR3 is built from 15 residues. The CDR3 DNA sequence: TGTGCCAGCACCGCGAGTGCGGGCGATTACAATGAGCAGTTCTTC. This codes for CASTASAGDYNEQFF.

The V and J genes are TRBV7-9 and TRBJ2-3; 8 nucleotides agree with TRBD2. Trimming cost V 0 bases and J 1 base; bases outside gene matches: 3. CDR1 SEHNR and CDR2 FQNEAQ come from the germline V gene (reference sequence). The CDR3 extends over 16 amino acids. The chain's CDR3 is CASSLAGAGGTDTQYF. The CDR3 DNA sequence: TGTGCCAGCAGCTTAGCGGGAGCGGGGGGCACAGATACGCAGTATTTT.

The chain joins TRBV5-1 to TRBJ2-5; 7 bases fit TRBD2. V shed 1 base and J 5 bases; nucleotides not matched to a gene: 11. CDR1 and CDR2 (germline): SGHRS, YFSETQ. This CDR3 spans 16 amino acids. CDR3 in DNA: TGCGCCAGCAGCTTGTATGGGGAAGCGGGAAGTGAGACCCAGTACTTC. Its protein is CASSLYGEAGSETQYF.

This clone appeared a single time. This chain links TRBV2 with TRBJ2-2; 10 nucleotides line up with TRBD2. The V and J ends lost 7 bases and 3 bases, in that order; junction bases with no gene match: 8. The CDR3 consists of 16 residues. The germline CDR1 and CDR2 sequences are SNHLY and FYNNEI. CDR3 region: CASMGLALSDTGELFF. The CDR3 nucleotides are TGTGCCAGCATGGGACTAGCGCTTTCGGACACCGGGGAGCTGTTTTTT.

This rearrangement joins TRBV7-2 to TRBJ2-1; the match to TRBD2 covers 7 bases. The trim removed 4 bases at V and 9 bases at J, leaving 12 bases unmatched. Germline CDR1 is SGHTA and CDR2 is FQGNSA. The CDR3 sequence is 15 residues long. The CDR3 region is CASSSNYQAGAEQFF. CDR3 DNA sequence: TGTGCCAGCAGCTCCAATTATCAGGCGGGAGCTGAGCAGTTCTTC.

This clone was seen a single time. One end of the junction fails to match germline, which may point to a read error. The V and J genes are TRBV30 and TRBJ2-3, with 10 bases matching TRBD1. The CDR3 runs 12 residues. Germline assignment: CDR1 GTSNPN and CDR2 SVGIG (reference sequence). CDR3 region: CAWSISPGQGNF. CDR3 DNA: TGTGCCTGGAGTATCTCGCCGGGACAGGGGAATTTT.